One sample yielded the 6 T cell receptor beta chains listed below, sequenced in a study of blood T cell repertoires in COVID-19. TCRdb keeps only in-frame clones here, not all; method: immunoSEQ multiplex PCR. Of over 110,000 clones in the sample, 88% were seen once. The sequenced material came from peripheral blood. These receptors originate from a man in his 70s with acute or convalescent COVID-19.

The V and J genes are TRBV3-1 (or the pseudogene TRBV3-2) and TRBJ1-1; D unclear. Germline assignment: CDR1 LGHDT and CDR2 YNNKEL (reference sequence). This CDR3 is 12 amino acids long. With 4 bases removed from V and 2 bases from J, the gap between germline ends came to 5 bases. CDR3 nucleotides: TGTGCCAGCAGCCTTAGTAACACTGAAGCTTTCTTT. Translation: CASSLSNTEAFF.

J is TRBJ2-5 and V is TRBV4-2, with D maybe TRBD1 (6 bases). The germline V gene encodes CDR1 LGHNA and CDR2 YNFKEQ. The CDR3 extends over 14 amino acids. V dropped 4 bases and J dropped 4 bases, with 13 bases sitting between them. CDR3 sequence reads: CASSPHRVGETQYF. The DNA of the CDR3 is TGTGCCAGCAGCCCCCACAGGGTCGGAGAGACCCAGTACTTC.

CDR3 residues: CASSLGDRSNEKLFF. CDR3 nucleotides: TGTGCCAGCAGCTTAGGGGACAGGTCGAATGAAAAACTGTTTTTT. The chain couples TRBV7-9 to TRBJ1-4, with TRBD1 matching 8 bases. This CDR3 has 15 residues. J was trimmed by 5 bases and V by 1 base; bases with no gene match: 3. CDR1 is SEHNR and CDR2 is FQNEAQ in the germline V gene (reference sequence).

V is TRBV29-1 and J is TRBJ2-5, with TRBD1 matching 7 bases. CDR1 SQVTM and CDR2 ANQGSEA come from the germline V gene. V lost 3 bases and J lost 7; bases outside the gene matches: 11. The CDR3 has 14 residues. The CDR3 nucleotides are TGCAGCGTTGATGTAGGACAGGCCGTAGTGACCCAGTACTTC. It codes for CSVDVGQAVVTQYF.

The chain combines TRBV7-9 with TRBJ1-1; no definite D call. Germline CDR1 SEHNR, CDR2 FQNEAQ (reference sequence). The CDR3 has 15 residues. Trimming removed 4 bases from V and 1 base from J, with 13 bases in between. CDR3 sequence: CASSSQAGSNTEAFF. In DNA, the CDR3 is TGTGCCAGCAGCTCCCAGGCAGGTTCGAACACTGAAGCTTTCTTT.

The V gene is TRBV7-3, the J gene TRBJ2-3; 7 bases match TRBD2. CDR1 and CDR2 from the germline V gene are SGHTA and FQGTGA. J lost 2 bases, V lost 8 bases, and 4 bases had no gene match. This CDR3 has 13 amino acids. In DNA, the CDR3 is TGTGCCAGCTCCCGGGACTACACAGATACGCAGTATTTT. This sequence encodes CASSRDYTDTQYF.